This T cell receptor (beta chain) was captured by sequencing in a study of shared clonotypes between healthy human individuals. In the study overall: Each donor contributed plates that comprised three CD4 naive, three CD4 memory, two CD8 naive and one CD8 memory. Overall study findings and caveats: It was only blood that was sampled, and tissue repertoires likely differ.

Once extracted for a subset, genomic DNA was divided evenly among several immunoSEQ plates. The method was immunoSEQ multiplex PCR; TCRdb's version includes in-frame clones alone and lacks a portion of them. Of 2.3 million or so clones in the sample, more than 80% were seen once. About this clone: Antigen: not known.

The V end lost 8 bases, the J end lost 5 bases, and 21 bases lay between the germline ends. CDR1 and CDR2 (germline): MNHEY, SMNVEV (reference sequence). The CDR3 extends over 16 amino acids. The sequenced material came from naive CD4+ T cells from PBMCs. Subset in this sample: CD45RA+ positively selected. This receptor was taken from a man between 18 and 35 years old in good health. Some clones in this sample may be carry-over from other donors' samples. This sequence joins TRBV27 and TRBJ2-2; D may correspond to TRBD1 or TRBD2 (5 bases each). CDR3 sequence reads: CASHRSGLAGTGELFF. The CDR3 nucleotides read TGTGCCAGCCACAGGTCGGGGCTAGCAGGTACCGGGGAGCTGTTTTTT.